This T cell receptor (beta chain) was sequenced for a study of early T cells in non-severe SARS-CoV-2 infection. Individual cDNA molecules carried attached unique molecular identifiers. One entry per CDR3 protein, called by TCRdb with MiXCR from the 5' RACE reads. The sample lists more than 95,000 distinct CDR3 sequences; 14% to 15% were seen once. Study-level points and caveats: Anti-spike CD8 specificities were favored by VDJdb matching, whose results missed private and CD4 specificities.

This clonotype was detected a few times. The antigen is not known. The sample taken for sequencing was whole blood. The clonotype comes from an adult who was a healthcare worker with PCR-confirmed SARS-CoV-2 infection or an uninfected control (not recorded which).

The CDR3: CASGNTEAFF. CDR3 sequence (DNA): TGTGCCAGCGGAAACACTGAAGCTTTCTTT. The chain has TRBV3-1 and TRBJ1-1; D is undetermined. Trimming took off 8 bases at V and 2 bases at J, with 3 bases between the two ends. Germline V gene data show CDR1 as LGHDT and CDR2 as YNNKEL (reference sequence). The CDR3 consists of 10 residues.